The present T cell receptor beta chain was sequenced within a study of T-cell memory formation after mild COVID-19. Study conclusions and caveats: Some SARS-CoV-2-responding clones were already detected in memory before infection. Chiefly within CM and EM were the contracting CD4+ clones; CD8+ ones were within EMRA.

This clonotype was found a few times. Its antigen is still unknown. TCRdb redid the calling of the 5' RACE reads with MiXCR, one entry per CDR3 protein. The sample gives roughly 310,000 distinct CDR3 sequences, 15% to 20% of which show up once; roughly a fifth is in the top ten. The CDR3 consists of 11 residues. The V end lost 3 bases, the J end lost 2 bases, and 2 bases lay between the germline ends. Germline loops: CDR1 SNHLY, CDR2 FYNNEI. The specimen sequenced was PBMCs or a T cell subset sorted from them (not recorded which). The V and J genes are TRBV2 and TRBJ2-7; D is unclear. This clonotype was obtained from a man between 18 and 29 years old who had mild COVID-19 (a few samples of this study predate the infection). Cell type and time point are not known. The CDR3 DNA reads as TGTGCCAGCAGTGACGCCTACGAGCAGTACGTC. Translating it yields CASSDAYEQYV.